The sequence of this T cell receptor (beta chain) was determined in a study of OX40 agonist ivuxolimab in advanced cancers. Study-level background: Males comprised approximately 81% of the group, whose mean age was approximately 60 years (range about 20 to 90).

The repertoire was sequenced with immunoSEQ multiplex PCR; TCRdb's copy has only in-frame clones and lacks some. The table has some 43,000 clones, about 86% seen once. Regarding the study as a whole: Low normalized T-cell clonal expansion was also seen in some nonresponders.

For this clone: Its matching antigen is unknown.

V was pared by 2 bases and J by 1 base, with 23 bases between. CDR3 length equals 19 residues. Looked up from germline, CDR1 is KGHSH and CDR2 is LQKENI. Sequenced material: CD4+ or CD8+ T cells sorted from blood, taken in a trial of the OX40 agonist ivuxolimab. The chain combines TRBV18 with TRBJ1-2; no firm D call. This sequence originates from an adult with an advanced solid tumor such as melanoma, head and neck, liver or kidney cancer. The DNA for the CDR3 is TGTGCCAGCTCACCATCTTTTCCATCGGCAGCAGAGAATAACTATGGCTACACCTTC. Protein sequence: CASSPSFPSAAENNYGYTF.